These 21 T cell receptor beta chains were sequenced from one sample in a study of blood T cell repertoires in COVID-19. This table comes from immunoSEQ multiplex PCR, and its TCRdb copy is limited to in-frame clones, with some not included. The sample consists of 300,000 to 400,000 clones, more than 70% of them appearing once. Sequences were obtained from peripheral blood. Every receptor here comes from a woman in her forties or fifties who had recovered from COVID-19.

This sequence joins TRBV30 and TRBJ2-7; 11 bases fit TRBD2. Germline CDR1 is GTSNPN and CDR2 is SVGIG (reference sequence). The junction had 2 bases not matched to a gene; V was cut back by 6 bases and J by 4 bases. There are 12 residues in the CDR3. Here the CDR3 DNA reads TGTGCCTGTACTAGCGGGAGTTACGAGCAGTACTTC. Its translation is CACTSGSYEQYF.

The chain recombines TRBV5-1 with TRBJ2-5; TRBD2 matches at 8 bases. Germline loops: CDR1 SGHRS, CDR2 YFSETQ. The trim removed 6 bases at V and 4 bases at J, leaving 8 bases unmatched. The CDR3 is 14 residues long. CDR3 sequence: CASTSSGARETQYF. CDR3 DNA: TGCGCCAGCACCAGTAGCGGGGCCAGAGAGACCCAGTACTTC.

Of note for this clone: Other DNA sequences of this sample code for an identical CDR3. The V and J genes are TRBV5-6 and TRBJ2-7; D is uncertain. The CDR3 covers 12 residues. The germline gives CDR1 SGHDT, CDR2 YYEEEE. The V and J ends lost 2 bases and 0 bases respectively, with 3 bases between them. CDR3 nucleotides: TGTGCCAGCAGCTTTAGCTCCTACGAGCAGTACTTC. As protein: CASSFSSYEQYF.

The rearrangement uses TRBV5-1 and TRBJ2-1, with D perhaps matching TRBD2 (6 bases). Trimming shortened V by 2 bases and J by 9 bases, and 12 bases separated the two germline ends. Germline V gene lookup returns CDR1 SGHRS and CDR2 YFSETQ. CDR3 length: 13 amino acids. The CDR3 spells CASSFPSDTEQFF. For the CDR3, the DNA is TGCGCCAGCAGCTTCCCTAGCGACACTGAGCAGTTCTTC.

The chain combines TRBV5-1 with TRBJ1-1, with 11 positions matching TRBD1. The CDR3 is 15 amino acids. The germline CDR1 and CDR2 sequences are SGHRS and YFSETQ. V was clipped by 7 bases and J by 7 bases; unmatched bases: 12. CDR3 region: CASGGQGASVGEAFF. CDR3 bases: TGCGCCAGCGGCGGACAGGGGGCTTCTGTAGGTGAAGCTTTCTTT.

In this sample, this clone turned up a few times. The chain carries TRBV7-2 and TRBJ2-3, with D possibly matching TRBD1 (6 bases). Germline V gene sequence: CDR1 SGHTA, CDR2 FQGNSA. V was pared by 6 bases and J by 1 base, with 11 bases between. The CDR3 contains 14 residues. The CDR3 DNA is TGTGCCAGCAGTTCCCGACAGGGCACAGATACGCAGTATTTT. It yields the protein CASSSRQGTDTQYF.

This chain joins TRBV6-6 and TRBJ2-1; 7 bases align to TRBD2. The CDR3 is 16 amino acids. The germline V gene encodes CDR1 MNHNY and CDR2 SVGAGI (reference sequence). With 0 bases clipped from V and 8 bases from J, the junction kept 10 bases outside the gene matches. CDR3 loop: CASSYSKGRAGDEQFF. The CDR3 DNA sequence: TGTGCCAGCAGTTACTCAAAGGGACGGGCGGGGGATGAGCAGTTCTTC.

J is TRBJ2-3 and V is TRBV19; 9 positions match TRBD1. CDR3 length equals 17 residues. Germline-derived CDR1 and CDR2 are LNHDA and SQIVND (reference sequence). J lost 5 bases, V lost 5 bases, and 14 bases had no gene match. CDR3 residues: CASSSRFPGQGRDTQYF. CDR3 bases: TGTGCCAGTAGTTCCCGATTCCCGGGACAGGGAAGAGATACGCAGTATTTT.

The chain employs TRBV28 and TRBJ1-6, with TRBD1 matching 9 bases. The trim removed 2 bases at V and 7 bases at J, leaving 3 bases unmatched. The CDR3 has 15 residues. Germline CDR1 reads MDHEN; CDR2 reads SYDVKM. The DNA for the CDR3 is TGTGCCAGCAGTTTAGCCGGGACAGGGAATTCACCCCTCCACTTT. It codes for CASSLAGTGNSPLHF.

The rearrangement uses TRBV28 and TRBJ2-7; the match to TRBD1 covers 7 bases. With 7 bases clipped from V and 6 bases from J, the junction kept 12 bases outside the gene matches. This CDR3 region has 14 residues. Germline CDR1 and CDR2: MDHEN and SYDVKM. CDR3 sequence reads: CASTLDRAPFEQYF. The CDR3 bases are TGTGCCAGCACCCTCGACAGGGCGCCTTTCGAGCAGTACTTC.

The V gene is TRBV15, the J gene TRBJ1-2, with 7 bases identical to TRBD1. Germline assignment: CDR1 LNHNV and CDR2 YYDKDF (reference sequence). The CDR3 sequence is 15 residues long. The J segment lost 4 bases and the V segment lost 2 bases, leaving 7 bases of the junction unmatched. CDR3 sequence reads: CATSRKLEGAYGYTF. The CDR3, as DNA: TGTGCCACCAGCAGAAAGTTGGAGGGGGCCTATGGCTACACCTTC.

This rearrangement joins TRBV7-2 to TRBJ2-7; 7 nucleotides align to TRBD2. The V gene end was trimmed by 1 base and the J gene end by 6 bases; junction bases not matched to a gene: 9. This CDR3 is 15 amino acids long. Germline-derived CDR1 and CDR2 are SGHTA and FQGNSA. The CDR3 sequence: CASSLVSGKFSEQYF. The CDR3 coding sequence is TGTGCCAGCAGCTTAGTGAGCGGGAAGTTTTCCGAGCAGTACTTC.

This clone was counted only a few times. The V and J genes are TRBV7-9 and TRBJ1-6, with D perhaps TRBD1 (6 bases). The CDR3 loop spans 15 amino acids. V lost 5 bases and J 10 bases, leaving 18 bases between the germline ends. Germline CDR1 SEHNR, CDR2 FQNEAQ (reference sequence). The CDR3 DNA sequence: TGTGCCAGCAGCCAGTCAGGACAGCGGCTGTCACCCCTCCACTTT. Its protein product is CASSQSGQRLSPLHF.

The V gene is TRBV5-6, the J gene TRBJ1-1; 11 bases map to TRBD1. This CDR3 contains 14 residues. Losses at the gene ends were 2 bases for V and 7 bases for J; bases not matched to a gene: 4. The germline V gene has CDR1 SGHDT and CDR2 YYEEEE. This CDR3 reads CASSFGQGAGEAFF. CDR3 in DNA: TGTGCCAGCAGCTTCGGACAGGGGGCCGGTGAAGCTTTCTTT. Drawing the rest from reference TRBV5-6 and TRBJ1-1, the complete variable domain is DAGVTQSPTHLIKTRGQQVTLRCSPKSGHDTVSWYQQALGQGPQFIFQYYEEEERQRGNFPDRFSGHQFPNYSSELNVNALLLGDSALYLCASSFGQGAGEAFFGQGTRLTVV.

V usage is TRBV6-5 and J usage is TRBJ2-7; D remains ambiguous. V lost 6 bases and J lost 3, with 9 bases in between. The germline CDR1 and CDR2 sequences are MNHEY and SVGAGI. The CDR3 contains 12 residues. The CDR3 spells CASRSPLYEQYF. The CDR3 DNA reads as TGTGCCAGCAGGTCCCCCCTCTACGAGCAGTACTTC.

This sequence joins TRBV9 and TRBJ2-3, with 7 bases that match TRBD1. Per the germline V gene, CDR1 is SGDLS and CDR2 is YYNGEE. Trimming took 2 bases from V and 1 from J; bases not matched to a gene: 7. CDR3 length: 16 residues. The chain's CDR3 is CASSVIGQARTDTQYF. Written as DNA, the CDR3 is TGTGCCAGCAGCGTGATAGGACAGGCTCGCACAGATACGCAGTATTTT. The whole variable domain, filled in from reference TRBV9 and TRBJ2-3, reads DSGVTQTPKHLITATGQRVTLRCSPRSGDLSVYWYQQSLDQGLQFLIQYYNGEERAKGNILERFSAQQFPDLHSELNLSSLELGDSALYFCASSVIGQARTDTQYFGPGTRLTVL.

This rearrangement joins TRBV5-4 to TRBJ1-2, with TRBD1 matching over 9 bases. The V gene end was trimmed by 4 bases and the J gene end by 4 bases; junction bases not matched to a gene: 11. The CDR3 runs 16 residues. Germline V gene lookup returns CDR1 SGHNT and CDR2 YYREEE (reference sequence). The CDR3 spells CASSTVRDRDSYGYTF. For the CDR3, the DNA is TGTGCCAGCAGCACAGTTAGGGACAGGGACTCCTATGGCTACACCTTC.

The rearrangement links TRBV7-9 to TRBJ2-6, with TRBD1 identical over 7 bases. The CDR3 spans 16 residues. Trimming at V came to 5 bases and at J to 2 bases, leaving 6 bases not matched to a gene. The V gene's germline CDR1 is SEHNR and CDR2 FQNEAQ (reference sequence). CDR3 sequence (DNA): TGTGCCAGCAGCCAGACAGGGTGGGCTGGGGCCAACGTCCTGACTTTC. This translates into CASSQTGWAGANVLTF.

The chain is built from TRBV6-5 and TRBJ2-3; TRBD2 aligns across 8 bases. The V gene's germline CDR1 is MNHEY and CDR2 SVGAGI. The V segment lost 0 bases and the J segment 2 bases; nucleotides outside the gene matches: 4. The CDR3 totals 16 residues. The CDR3 region has the DNA TGTGCCAGCAGTTACTCGATAGCGGGGACCACAGATACGCAGTATTTT. Its translation is CASSYSIAGTTDTQYF.

The rearrangement links TRBV7-9 to TRBJ2-7, with a tentative D call TRBD1 (5 bases). V dropped 5 bases and J dropped 7 bases, with 15 bases sitting between them. The CDR3 runs to 13 residues. From germline, CDR1 is SEHNR and CDR2 FQNEAQ (reference sequence). CDR3 DNA sequence: TGTGCCAGCAGCAACCCAGGGTTTGGGGAGCAGTACTTC. It specifies CASSNPGFGEQYF.

The rearrangement links TRBV3-1 (or the pseudogene TRBV3-2) to TRBJ1-2; D gene uncertain. V was shortened by 1 base and J by 6 bases, with 12 bases between the two germline ends. Germline CDR1 is LGHDT and CDR2 is YNNKEL (reference sequence). The CDR3 contains 14 residues. The CDR3 reads CASSQGHPWDGYTF. In nucleotides, the CDR3 is TGTGCCAGCAGCCAAGGACACCCGTGGGATGGCTACACCTTC.